This T cell receptor (beta chain) was recovered during a study of blood T cell repertoires in COVID-19 (TCRdb year 2020). Regarding the study in general: Samples from collaborators originated in the United States, Italy and Spain and spanned both the acute and convalescent phases of COVID-19. Where HLA class I and class II types were available, the types were taken from metadata supplied by the sample provider, not from assay-based typing. The material from the prospective study consisted of cDNA or gDNA derived from T cells, B-cell-depleted T cells, or PBMCs. The samples were drawn from the first 160 participants of the ongoing ImmuneRACE study and from some 1,300 subjects provided by 6 global collaborators. The sample metadata nearly always contained a de-identified subject ID, COVID-19 status, age in years and sex. The repertoires were released in a freely available public database meant as a resource for research on the immune response to SARS-CoV-2. The dataset comprised deeply sampled blood TCRbeta repertoires from subjects exposed to, actively infected with, or recovered from COVID-19. Overall study outcomes, separate from this receptor: The amount of clinical and demographic metadata varied by source and participant and was provided uncurated.

The immunoSEQ Assay, a bias-controlled multiplex PCR, was used to amplify TCRbeta CDR3 regions from genomic DNA. The authors processed their data as follows. The number of nucleated cells in each sample was estimated by amplification of reference gene primers within the assay. To quantify the absolute abundance of each unique TCRbeta CDR3 rearrangement, sequence reads were collapsed and filtered. For each sample, productive Simpson clonality was calculated by taking the square root of Simpson's diversity index across productive rearrangements. This is the immuneACCESS table as TCRdb keeps it, with only in-frame sequences that have V and J called. A part of the clones is gone; compared with another copy, unresolved V genes explain less than half, and the rest is unexplained. For V, J and clone size, that table is used; D and trimming come from the DNA. The sample table records under 300,000 clones; 85% of these occur just once. About an eighth of the sample is held by the ten biggest clonotypes.

To note about this clone: Its antigen specificity is not known. There are no base qualities to consult, and no much larger clone falls within one base.

The collaborating institutions used their own protocols to collect whole blood in K2EDTA tubes. For TCRbeta analysis, collaborator samples were shipped as frozen whole blood, as isolated PBMCs, or as DNA extracted from either sample type. This TCR derives from a human donor in a cohort sampled during active COVID-19. Sequencing used peripheral blood.

The CDR3 here reads CATQGALPKNIQYF. The base sequence is TGTGCCACACAGGGGGCGCTTCCCAAAAACATTCAGTACTTC. The receptor chain draws on TRBV28 and TRBJ2-4, with TRBD1 identical over 9 junction bases. The germline V gene gives CDR1 as MDHEN and CDR2 as SYDVKM. The junction shows trimming of 10 bases on V and 2 bases on J, and the gene matches do not reach 6 bases of it. From the cysteine through the phenylalanine, the CDR3 covers 14 amino acids. CDR3 DNA only is kept here, 42 bases in frame from base 1.